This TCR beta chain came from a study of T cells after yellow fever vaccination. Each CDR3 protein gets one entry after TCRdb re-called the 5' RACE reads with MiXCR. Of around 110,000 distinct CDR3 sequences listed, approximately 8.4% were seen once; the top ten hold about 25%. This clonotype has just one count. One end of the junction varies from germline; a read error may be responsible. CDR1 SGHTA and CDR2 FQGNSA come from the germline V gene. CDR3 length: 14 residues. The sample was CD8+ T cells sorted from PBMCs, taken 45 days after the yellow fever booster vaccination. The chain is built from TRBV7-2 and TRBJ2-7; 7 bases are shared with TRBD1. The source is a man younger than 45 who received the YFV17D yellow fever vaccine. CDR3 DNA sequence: TGTGCCAGCAGCTTTCCGGGACAGACCTACGAGCTGTACTTC. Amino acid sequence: CASSFPGQTYELYF.